The rows below give T cell receptor beta chains drawn from one sample of a study of graft-versus-host responses after intestinal transplantation. The method was immunoSEQ multiplex PCR; TCRdb's version includes in-frame clones alone and lacks a portion of them. The sample holds tens of thousands of clones, over 85% seen once. The input for sequencing was PBMCs, taken about 120 weeks after a first intestinal transplant, on the day of a second. The origin of the receptors is a human patient who received an intestinal transplant, so some T cells may come from the graft donor. The CDR3 runs from the conserved cysteine through the conserved F or W. Each record gives: clone size, J gene, V gene, D gene, CDR3 protein. The D gene is left open where the match is weak. Not all rows give a size; the values are once, few, many and, for expanded clones, a class.

clone_size: -; j_call: TRBJ2-7; v_call: TRBV7-9; d_call: -; cdr3_aa: CASSPNHYEQYF
clone_size: -; j_call: TRBJ2-1; v_call: TRBV6-5; d_call: -; cdr3_aa: CASSPGQRIDEQFF
clone_size: -; j_call: TRBJ2-1; v_call: TRBV10-1; d_call: -; cdr3_aa: CASSVSSGNEQFF
clone_size: -; j_call: TRBJ2-1; v_call: TRBV6-4; d_call: TRBD2; cdr3_aa: CASSDGGLAYNEQFF
clone_size: -; j_call: TRBJ2-7; v_call: TRBV6-1; d_call: TRBD1; cdr3_aa: CASGTGYEQYF
clone_size: -; j_call: TRBJ2-1; v_call: TRBV11-2; d_call: -; cdr3_aa: CASSLGAANEQLF
clone_size: -; j_call: TRBJ1-2; v_call: TRBV2; d_call: TRBD1; cdr3_aa: CASWDSQYYGYTF
clone_size: once; j_call: TRBJ2-7; v_call: TRBV11-2; d_call: TRBD2; cdr3_aa: CASSFGRREDRNSLYEQYF
clone_size: -; j_call: TRBJ2-7; v_call: TRBV7-9; d_call: -; cdr3_aa: CASSPGSHEQYF
clone_size: -; j_call: TRBJ2-7; v_call: TRBV30; d_call: -; cdr3_aa: CAWSVRVGFRKAYEQYF
clone_size: -; j_call: TRBJ2-1; v_call: TRBV21-1; d_call: -; cdr3_aa: CASSNGIAGGPNEQFF
clone_size: -; j_call: TRBJ2-1; v_call: TRBV9; d_call: TRBD2; cdr3_aa: CASSLRTSGSDEQFF
clone_size: -; j_call: TRBJ2-1; v_call: TRBV25-1; d_call: -; cdr3_aa: CATAGPANNEQFF
clone_size: -; j_call: TRBJ1-5; v_call: TRBV19; d_call: TRBD1; cdr3_aa: CASSGGFSNQPQHF
clone_size: -; j_call: TRBJ1-5; v_call: TRBV4-1; d_call: -; cdr3_aa: CASSPSPF
clone_size: few; j_call: TRBJ1-5; v_call: TRBV28; d_call: TRBD1; cdr3_aa: CASSRTGVEFLF
clone_size: -; j_call: TRBJ2-7; v_call: TRBV6-5; d_call: -; cdr3_aa: CASTKWDGTYEQYF
clone_size: -; j_call: TRBJ1-4; v_call: TRBV5-1; d_call: -; cdr3_aa: CASSLVGGPEKLFF
clone_size: -; j_call: TRBJ2-7; v_call: TRBV11-3; d_call: -; cdr3_aa: CASSLQVGWLLGEQYF
clone_size: once; j_call: TRBJ2-7; v_call: TRBV5-1; d_call: TRBD1; cdr3_aa: CASSLRQGDYEQYF
clone_size: -; j_call: TRBJ2-3; v_call: TRBV10-1; d_call: -; cdr3_aa: CASSDTGTDTQYF
clone_size: -; j_call: TRBJ2-1; v_call: TRBV28; d_call: TRBD1; cdr3_aa: CASSSPGTGDYNEQFF
clone_size: -; j_call: TRBJ1-4; v_call: TRBV2; d_call: TRBD1; cdr3_aa: CASTIVTGAVNEKLFF
clone_size: -; j_call: TRBJ2-7; v_call: TRBV7-2; d_call: TRBD2; cdr3_aa: CASSLAGGHYEQYF
clone_size: -; j_call: TRBJ2-1; v_call: TRBV2; d_call: TRBD1; cdr3_aa: CANYIGTGLYEQFF
clone_size: -; j_call: TRBJ2-3; v_call: TRBV20-1; d_call: -; cdr3_aa: CSALRQSAYF
clone_size: -; j_call: TRBJ1-5; v_call: TRBV29-1; d_call: -; cdr3_aa: CSVIRPSNQPQHF
clone_size: -; j_call: TRBJ2-3; v_call: TRBV7-9; d_call: -; cdr3_aa: CASSLDPGSFTDTQYF
clone_size: -; j_call: TRBJ2-1; v_call: TRBV6-6; d_call: TRBD1; cdr3_aa: CASSSGQSHNEQFF
clone_size: -; j_call: TRBJ1-2; v_call: TRBV2; d_call: -; cdr3_aa: CASSDRVDYGYTF
clone_size: -; j_call: TRBJ1-1; v_call: TRBV2; d_call: TRBD1; cdr3_aa: CAAGQGYSNTEAFF
clone_size: once; j_call: TRBJ2-7; v_call: TRBV7-9; d_call: -; cdr3_aa: CASSSTAYEQYF
clone_size: -; j_call: TRBJ2-7; v_call: TRBV30; d_call: TRBD2; cdr3_aa: CAWSGLAGYEQYF
clone_size: -; j_call: TRBJ2-7; v_call: TRBV6-5; d_call: TRBD1; cdr3_aa: CASSYRGQGINEQYF
clone_size: few; j_call: TRBJ1-3; v_call: TRBV5-1; d_call: TRBD1; cdr3_aa: CASSVTGGAGNTIYF
clone_size: -; j_call: TRBJ2-7; v_call: TRBV9; d_call: TRBD1; cdr3_aa: CASSPTTGGAGEQYF
clone_size: -; j_call: TRBJ2-3; v_call: TRBV13; d_call: -; cdr3_aa: CASSPWVGPDTQYF
clone_size: -; j_call: TRBJ2-5; v_call: TRBV9; d_call: TRBD2; cdr3_aa: CASSTSGGSGETQYF
clone_size: -; j_call: TRBJ2-7; v_call: TRBV4-2; d_call: -; cdr3_aa: CASSRVGDSYEQYF
clone_size: -; j_call: TRBJ1-2; v_call: TRBV25-1; d_call: -; cdr3_aa: CASSEVGSNYGYTF
clone_size: -; j_call: TRBJ2-7; v_call: TRBV28; d_call: -; cdr3_aa: CASARGRVYEQYF
clone_size: -; j_call: TRBJ1-5; v_call: TRBV6-5; d_call: -; cdr3_aa: CASRPGPGNQPQHF
clone_size: -; j_call: TRBJ2-1; v_call: TRBV11-2; d_call: -; cdr3_aa: CASSFPGGSSYNEQFF
clone_size: -; j_call: TRBJ2-1; v_call: TRBV9; d_call: -; cdr3_aa: CASSVEGGPYNEQFF
clone_size: -; j_call: TRBJ2-1; v_call: TRBV6-1; d_call: -; cdr3_aa: CASSRLTRQFF
clone_size: -; j_call: TRBJ2-1; v_call: TRBV7-6; d_call: TRBD2; cdr3_aa: CASSLRPAQGGIEQFF
clone_size: -; j_call: TRBJ2-5; v_call: TRBV2; d_call: -; cdr3_aa: CASRTGQETQYF
clone_size: -; j_call: TRBJ2-1; v_call: TRBV4-2; d_call: -; cdr3_aa: CASSKGEYNEQFF
clone_size: -; j_call: TRBJ2-7; v_call: TRBV5-1; d_call: -; cdr3_aa: CASSSQLTARYEQYF
clone_size: -; j_call: TRBJ2-3; v_call: TRBV14; d_call: -; cdr3_aa: CASSQVGASPSTDTQYF
clone_size: -; j_call: TRBJ2-7; v_call: TRBV18; d_call: -; cdr3_aa: CASSPSSEGEQYF
clone_size: -; j_call: TRBJ2-7; v_call: TRBV11-2; d_call: -; cdr3_aa: CASSLDHSGEQYF
clone_size: -; j_call: TRBJ2-3; v_call: TRBV28; d_call: -; cdr3_aa: CASMGPPGSSTDTQYF